The 7 T cell receptor beta chains reported below all come from one sample, sequenced in a study of T cell changes during pregnancy in multiple sclerosis. The data were produced by immunoSEQ multiplex PCR, yet TCRdb's version contains in-frame clones alone and is incomplete. The sample carries 60,000 to 90,000 clones, 89% recorded once. The specimen was peripheral blood, collected before pregnancy. All receptors derive from a female donor with multiple sclerosis, enrolled in a pregnancy study.

V usage is TRBV19 and J usage is TRBJ1-5, with a possible D match to TRBD1 (6 bases). This CDR3 is built from 14 residues. The V end lost 6 bases, the J end lost 4 bases, and 13 bases lay between the germline ends. Germline assignment: CDR1 LNHDA and CDR2 SQIVND (reference sequence). The CDR3 DNA is TGTGCCAGTAGCACAGGGTGGGGGAATCAGCCCCAGCATTTT. This sequence encodes CASSTGWGNQPQHF.

The chain joins TRBV9 to TRBJ2-6; D may be TRBD2 (6 bases). The ends were cut back, 2 bases at V and 0 bases at J, with 9 bases in the middle. This CDR3 is 16 amino acids long. Germline CDR1 SGDLS, CDR2 YYNGEE. The DNA of the CDR3 is TGTGCCAGCAGCGTCGGAGGGGTCTCTGGGGCCAACGTCCTGACTTTC. This sequence encodes CASSVGGVSGANVLTF.

Points on this clone: The junction and the germline gene differ at one end; a read error may be behind it. The chain employs TRBV5-6 and TRBJ1-2; a weak D match, TRBD1 (6 bases). The germline V gene encodes CDR1 SGHDT and CDR2 YYEEEE. This CDR3 comprises 13 residues. The CDR3 region has the DNA TGTGCCAGCGGCTTAGGGACACCCTATGGCTACACCTTC. Its protein product is CASGLGTPYGYTF.

The chain links TRBV18 to TRBJ2-7; D remains unclear. Trimming left V 0 bases short and J 5 bases short, with 8 bases between. The CDR3 has 13 amino acids. Germline lookup yields CDR1 KGHSH and CDR2 LQKENI. CDR3 in DNA: TGTGCCAGCTCACCACCGAGTTTGGACGAGCAGTACTTC. Protein product: CASSPPSLDEQYF.

The chain is built from TRBV19 and TRBJ1-6; possible D gene TRBD1, 6 bases. The germline gives CDR1 LNHDA, CDR2 SQIVND (reference sequence). This CDR3 has 15 amino acids. Trimming left V 5 bases short and J 10 bases short, with 18 bases between. The CDR3 coding sequence is TGTGCCAGTAGTTCCAGGACAGATTCTGTGTCACCCCTCCACTTT. As protein: CASSSRTDSVSPLHF.

V gene TRBV7-3 combines with J gene TRBJ2-2; no clear D gene. V was shortened by 4 bases and J by 5 bases, with 5 bases between the two germline ends. CDR3 length equals 12 residues. The germline gives CDR1 SGHTA, CDR2 FQGTGA. The CDR3 here is CASSSTTGELFF. Written as DNA, the CDR3 is TGTGCCAGCAGCTCGACTACCGGGGAGCTGTTTTTT.

V gene TRBV27 combines with J gene TRBJ1-6, with D perhaps matching TRBD1 (6 bases). CDR3 length equals 16 residues. Deletions cut 4 bases from V and 7 bases from J, with 17 bases between. Germline loops: CDR1 MNHEY, CDR2 SMNVEV (reference sequence). The CDR3 DNA sequence: TGTGCCAGCAGTTATTCCCTAAGGACAGCCAATTCACCCCTCCACTTT. Amino acid sequence: CASSYSLRTANSPLHF.